Below are 29 T cell receptor beta chains sequenced from a single sample in a study of Ad26.COV2.S vaccination and SARS-CoV-2 variants. Libraries were prepared by immunoSEQ multiplex PCR; TCRdb keeps only in-frame clonotypes and omits some of them. The sample shows hundreds of thousands of clones, just over 90% of them seen only once. The sample in question was peripheral blood, obtained after recovery from COVID-19. These receptors originate from a human donor who had recovered from COVID-19.

The chain joins TRBV11-2 to TRBJ1-4; no reliable D call. Germline CDR1 is SGHAT and CDR2 is FQNNGV. The V end lost 1 base, the J end lost 8 bases, and 20 bases lay between the germline ends. This CDR3 has 17 amino acids. The DNA of the CDR3 is TGTGCCAGCAGCTTAGTTTTTTCAGGAGGCATCAACGAAAAACTGTTTTTT. It encodes CASSLVFSGGINEKLFF.

The chain uses TRBV6-2 or TRBV6-3 and TRBJ2-1; D is undetermined. Trimming removed 6 bases at V and 0 bases at J, with 18 bases between. This CDR3 spans 17 amino acids. Germline V gene sequence: CDR1 MNHEY, CDR2 SVGEGT. The CDR3 DNA reads as TGTGCCAGCAGCCCCCTAGAGACCTTAAGCTCCTACAATGAGCAGTTCTTC. This sequence encodes CASSPLETLSSYNEQFF.

V usage is TRBV7-9 and J usage is TRBJ1-1, with TRBD1 identical over 7 bases. V trimming: 10 bases; J trimming: 4 bases; junction bases outside the gene matches: 3. The CDR3 runs to 11 residues. Germline V gene lookup returns CDR1 SEHNR and CDR2 FQNEAQ (reference sequence). The CDR3 reads CATRGGTEAFF. The CDR3 nucleotides read TGTGCCACCAGGGGGGGCACTGAAGCTTTCTTT. The variable domain in full, completed from reference TRBV7-9 and TRBJ1-1, reads DTGVSQNPRHKITKRGQNVTFRCDPISEHNRLYWYRQTLGQGPEFLTYFQNEAQLEKSRLLSDRFSAERPKGSFSTLEIQRTEQGDSAMYLCATRGGTEAFFGQGTRLTVV.

The chain joins TRBV10-3 to TRBJ2-1, with D unclear. The V and J ends lost 3 bases and 7 bases respectively, with 22 bases between them. This CDR3 spans 17 amino acids. Germline-derived CDR1 and CDR2 are ENHRY and SYGVKD. The DNA for the CDR3 is TGTGCCATCAGTGACCCCACCCCCCCCCGGGCTAGTAATGAGCAGTTCTTC. Translated: CAISDPTPPRASNEQFF.

The chain employs TRBV7-2 and TRBJ1-1; D is uncertain. Trimming took 4 bases from V and 2 from J, leaving 8 bases between them. CDR1 is SGHTA, CDR2 FQGNSA, per germline. CDR3 size: 13 residues. CDR3 amino acids: CASSSQPNTEAFF. CDR3 nucleotides: TGTGCCAGCAGCTCCCAGCCTAACACTGAAGCTTTCTTT.

V and J are TRBV2 and TRBJ1-1, with a weak D call TRBD1 (5 bases). The length of the CDR3 is 16 residues. Looked up from germline, CDR1 is SNHLY and CDR2 is FYNNEI. Trimming cost V 2 bases and J 4 bases, with 17 bases left between them. This CDR3 reads CASSEQGGGLSTEAFF. The CDR3 DNA reads TGTGCCAGCAGTGAACAGGGCGGCGGCTTGTCCACTGAAGCTTTCTTT.

The gene calls are TRBV12-5 and TRBJ2-2; possibly TRBD1 for D (6 bases). V was shortened by 8 bases and J by 5 bases, with 12 bases between the two germline ends. Germline lookup yields CDR1 LGHNT and CDR2 FRNRAP. The CDR3 contains 13 residues. The CDR3 loop is CASWRTATGELFF. For the CDR3, the DNA is TGTGCTAGTTGGCGGACAGCAACCGGGGAGCTGTTTTTT.

This sequence joins TRBV6-2 or TRBV6-3 and TRBJ1-6, with no clear D. This CDR3 is built from 16 residues. V dropped 2 bases and J dropped 10 bases, with 18 bases sitting between them. CDR1 and CDR2 from the germline V gene are MNHEY and SVGEGT. CDR3 coding DNA: TGTGCCAGCAGTTACGCGGGTGGCAGCGTAGGATCACCCCTCCACTTT. Protein product: CASSYAGGSVGSPLHF.

This sequence joins TRBV5-6 and TRBJ1-5; 7 positions agree with TRBD1. Germline CDR1 SGHDT, CDR2 YYEEEE. The CDR3 contains 15 residues. V was clipped by 1 base and J by 3 bases; unmatched bases: 4. CDR3 region: CASSLRDRVNQPQHF. The CDR3 DNA reads as TGTGCCAGCAGCTTGCGAGACAGGGTCAATCAGCCCCAGCATTTT. Variable domain in full (rest from reference TRBV5-6 and TRBJ1-5): DAGVTQSPTHLIKTRGQQVTLRCSPKSGHDTVSWYQQALGQGPQFIFQYYEEEERQRGNFPDRFSGHQFPNYSSELNVNALLLGDSALYLCASSLRDRVNQPQHFGDGTRLSIL.

V and J are TRBV12-3 or TRBV12-4 and TRBJ2-7; D possibly corresponds to TRBD2 (5 bases). The germline V and J ends were trimmed by 3 bases and 6 bases, with 12 bases remaining between them. This CDR3 is built from 13 residues. In DNA form, the CDR3 reads TGTGCCAGCAGTTTGCGGGTCCCGCTCGAGCAGTACTTC. Amino acid sequence: CASSLRVPLEQYF.

This clone was recorded once. The chain couples TRBV25-1 to TRBJ2-2; D remains unclear. The germline gives CDR1 MGHDK, CDR2 SYGVNS. The CDR3 is made up of 15 amino acids. Trimming left V 3 bases short and J 5 bases short, with 13 bases between. The CDR3 is CASSEVFGVTGELFF. In nucleotides, the CDR3 is TGTGCCAGCAGTGAGGTTTTTGGGGTAACCGGGGAGCTGTTTTTT.

J is TRBJ2-1 and V is TRBV13, with TRBD2 matching 10 bases. CDR1 is PRHDT, CDR2 FYEKMQ, per germline (reference sequence). V lost 6 bases and J lost 8; bases outside the gene matches: 13. The CDR3 runs 16 residues. CDR3 region: CASSSSLAGFFHEQFF. The CDR3 nucleotides read TGTGCCAGCAGTTCCTCACTAGCGGGGTTTTTTCATGAGCAGTTCTTC.

This sequence joins TRBV19 and TRBJ1-4, with 8 bases fitting TRBD1. Germline lookup yields CDR1 LNHDA and CDR2 SQIVND (reference sequence). The length of the CDR3 is 14 residues. Unmatched junction bases numbered 3, after V lost 7 bases and J lost 2 bases. This CDR3 is CASNGQGTNEKLFF. CDR3 nucleotide sequence: TGTGCCAGTAACGGACAGGGCACTAATGAAAAACTGTTTTTT.

Only a few counts were recorded for this clone. The sample contains more than one DNA sequence encoding this CDR3. J is TRBJ2-2 and V is TRBV9; D ambiguous. Germline CDR1 and CDR2: SGDLS and YYNGEE. The CDR3 spans 12 residues. The V and J ends lost 3 bases and 1 base respectively, with 1 base between them. The CDR3 DNA reads TGTGCCAGCAGCGAGAACACCGGGGAGCTGTTTTTT. Amino acid sequence: CASSENTGELFF. The full variable domain, with the rest looked up from reference TRBV9 and TRBJ2-2, is DSGVTQTPKHLITATGQRVTLRCSPRSGDLSVYWYQQSLDQGLQFLIQYYNGEERAKGNILERFSAQQFPDLHSELNLSSLELGDSALYFCASSENTGELFFGEGSRLTVL.

CDR3 in amino acids: CATAGGKGAYEQYF. The DNA for the CDR3 is TGTGCCACCGCGGGGGGAAAGGGGGCCTACGAGCAGTACTTC. This chain connects TRBV15 to TRBJ2-7; the match to TRBD2 covers 8 bases. V trimming: 8 bases; J trimming: 2 bases; junction bases outside the gene matches: 8. The CDR3 totals 14 residues. Germline CDR1 LNHNV, CDR2 YYDKDF (reference sequence).

The rearrangement joins TRBV6-5 to TRBJ2-3; 8 positions match TRBD2. The CDR3 runs to 14 residues. Trimming removed 6 bases from V and 1 base from J; junction bases left unmatched: 3. CDR1 is MNHEY and CDR2 is SVGAGI in the germline V gene. DNA of the CDR3: TGTGCCAGCAGCACGGGGGGGGGCACAGATACGCAGTATTTT. This translates into CASSTGGGTDTQYF.

The J gene is TRBJ2-2, the V gene TRBV11-2; no clear D. This CDR3 has 14 amino acids. The V end lost 3 bases, the J end lost 2 bases, and 7 bases lay between the germline ends. Germline-derived CDR1 and CDR2 are SGHAT and FQNNGV. The CDR3 region is CASSFRANTGELFF. The CDR3 region has the DNA TGTGCCAGCAGCTTCCGGGCCAACACCGGGGAGCTGTTTTTT.

The chain couples TRBV5-1 to TRBJ2-5; D uncertain. The CDR3 sequence is 12 residues long. V was shortened by 5 bases and J by 2 bases, with 7 bases between the two germline ends. CDR1 and CDR2 (germline): SGHRS, YFSETQ. The CDR3 DNA reads TGCGCCAGCAGGGAAGGACAAGAGACCCAGTACTTC. This encodes CASREGQETQYF. Looking up the rest from reference TRBV5-1 and TRBJ2-5 gives the full variable domain: KAGVTQTPRYLIKTRGQQVTLSCSPISGHRSVSWYQQTPGQGLQFLFEYFSETQRNKGNFPGRFSGRQFSNSRSEMNVSTLELGDSALYLCASREGQETQYFGPGTRLLVL.

This sequence joins TRBV5-1 and TRBJ2-5, with TRBD2 matching 12 bases. Germline V gene data show CDR1 as SGHRS and CDR2 as YFSETQ. This CDR3 is built from 16 residues. The ends lost 3 bases at V and 0 bases at J; junction bases unmatched: 3. The CDR3 nucleotides are TGCGCCAGCAGCTCGACTAGCGGGGGATACCAAGAGACCCAGTACTTC. This encodes CASSSTSGGYQETQYF.

V usage is TRBV6-5 and J usage is TRBJ1-1; no clear D. V lost 8 bases and J 7 bases, leaving 11 bases between the germline ends. In germline, CDR1 is MNHEY, CDR2 SVGAGI. The CDR3 length is 11 residues. The CDR3 DNA sequence: TGTGCCAGCGGATCTTCAGTTGAAGCTTTCTTT. Encoded protein: CASGSSVEAFF.

The chain recombines TRBV6-5 with TRBJ2-3, with D possibly TRBD1 on 5 matching bases. This CDR3 contains 15 residues. The V gene lost 6 bases and the J gene lost 0 bases, with 13 bases spanning the gap. Germline lookup yields CDR1 MNHEY and CDR2 SVGAGI. CDR3 region: CASSPRASSTDTQYF. CDR3 nucleotide sequence: TGTGCCAGCAGCCCCAGGGCTTCTAGCACAGATACGCAGTATTTT.

The gene calls are TRBV29-1 and TRBJ2-7; 9 nucleotides line up with TRBD1. CDR1 SQVTM and CDR2 ANQGSEA come from the germline V gene. The CDR3 is made up of 13 amino acids. V lost 5 bases, J lost 3 bases, and 5 bases stayed unmatched. The CDR3 region is CSVPGQGNYEQYF. The CDR3, as DNA: TGCAGCGTTCCGGGACAGGGCAACTACGAGCAGTACTTC.

CDR3 sequence (DNA): TGTGCCACCAGCAGAGGACAGGGCGGGCGGAATCAGCCCCAGCATTTT. Protein sequence: CATSRGQGGRNQPQHF. The chain recombines TRBV15 with TRBJ1-5; TRBD1 agrees at 7 bases. The CDR3 runs 16 residues. Germline V gives CDR1 LNHNV, CDR2 YYDKDF (reference sequence). Trimming took 1 base from V and 4 from J; bases not matched to a gene: 7.

This clone was seen just once. The chain couples TRBV6-5 to TRBJ1-1; 8 bases line up with TRBD1. From germline, CDR1 is MNHEY and CDR2 SVGAGI. The CDR3 has 13 amino acids. V shed 6 bases, J shed 4 bases, and the junction held 4 bases outside the gene matches. CDR3 bases: TGTGCCAGCAGCCGGACAGGGATCACTGAAGCTTTCTTT. This codes for CASSRTGITEAFF.

This clone has a single count. The chain combines TRBV5-5 with TRBJ1-2, with TRBD1 matching 7 bases. The ends lost 2 bases at V and 6 bases at J; junction bases unmatched: 16. The length of the CDR3 is 17 residues. Germline V lookup: CDR1 SGHKS, CDR2 YYEKEE (reference sequence). The CDR3 DNA reads as TGTGCCAGCAGCTTTTTTTTGCCCACTCGACAGGGTGATGGCTACACCTTC. Translation gives CASSFFLPTRQGDGYTF.

The chain uses TRBV10-3 and TRBJ1-2; D not certain. Germline CDR1 ENHRY, CDR2 SYGVKD. The ends were cut back, 6 bases at V and 5 bases at J, with 10 bases in the middle. This CDR3 is built from 12 residues. This CDR3 reads CAIRGQEYGYTF. Here the CDR3 DNA reads TGTGCCATCAGAGGGCAGGAGTATGGCTACACCTTC.

The chain recombines TRBV19 with TRBJ2-1, with D perhaps TRBD2 (6 bases). The CDR3 totals 16 residues. CDR1 is LNHDA and CDR2 is SQIVND in the germline V gene (reference sequence). V was clipped by 7 bases and J by 5 bases, with 21 bases between them. The CDR3 here is CASTPLPAGPNNEQFF. In nucleotides, the CDR3 is TGTGCCAGTACCCCTCTGCCCGCGGGGCCGAACAATGAGCAGTTCTTC.

The rearrangement links TRBV4-3 to TRBJ2-2, with TRBD1 as a possible D gene (5 bases). The CDR3 loop spans 15 amino acids. V lost 6 bases, J lost 0 bases, and 11 bases lay in between. The germline V gene encodes CDR1 LGHNA and CDR2 YSLEER. CDR3 sequence reads: CASRRDSANTGELFF. CDR3 bases: TGCGCCAGCAGACGAGACAGCGCGAACACCGGGGAGCTGTTTTTT.

The chain employs TRBV7-9 and TRBJ2-7; D may correspond to TRBD1 or TRBD2 (5 bases each). The V gene's germline CDR1 is SEHNR and CDR2 FQNEAQ (reference sequence). This CDR3 spans 13 amino acids. V was clipped by 6 bases and J by 2 bases, with 11 bases between them. This CDR3 reads CASSWDGTYEQYF. The CDR3 DNA sequence: TGTGCCAGCAGTTGGGACGGGACCTACGAGCAGTACTTC.